These 31 T cell receptor beta chains were all obtained from the same sample, sequenced in a study of cytomegalovirus exposure and HLA in healthy donors. The PCR ran on 60 Vbeta and 13 Jbeta primers. The assay was immunoSEQ multiplex PCR, and TCRdb's table has in-frame clones only and misses some. The sample lists more than 90,000 clones; roughly 80% were seen once. The material sequenced was PBMCs. The receptors were gathered from a man aged 35 to 55 in good health and CMV-seropositive.

CDR3 protein: CASSELRGRETHEQFF. In DNA form, the CDR3 reads TGTGCCAGCAGTGAGCTCAGGGGGCGCGAAACCCATGAGCAGTTCTTC. J is TRBJ2-1 and V is TRBV25-1, with 8 positions matching TRBD1. Germline trimming cut 3 bases from V and 8 bases from J; bases unmatched to any gene: 12. The CDR3 length is 16 residues. Germline CDR1 MGHDK, CDR2 SYGVNS.

This chain links TRBV9 with TRBJ1-3; the match to TRBD1 covers 9 bases. CDR1 is SGDLS and CDR2 is YYNGEE in the germline V gene. V dropped 0 bases and J dropped 5; count of bases not matched to a gene: 6. The length of the CDR3 is 16 residues. CDR3 coding DNA: TGTGCCAGCAGCGTAGCGGACAGGGGAAGAAGAAACACCATATATTTT. Encoded protein: CASSVADRGRRNTIYF.

The chain employs TRBV5-1 and TRBJ2-7; D is undetermined. Trimming left V 4 bases short and J 2 bases short, with 10 bases between. There are 13 residues in the CDR3. From germline, CDR1 is SGHRS and CDR2 YFSETQ. DNA for the CDR3: TGCGCCAGCAGCCTTCCCGGTACCTACGAGCAGTACTTC. Encoded protein: CASSLPGTYEQYF.

The chain carries TRBV18 and TRBJ2-5, with 7 bases fitting TRBD2. CDR1 and CDR2 from the germline V gene are KGHSH and LQKENI. The CDR3 sequence is 17 residues long. Trimming cost V 3 bases and J 5 bases; bases outside gene matches: 15. The CDR3 region has the DNA TGTGCCAGCTCACCCCGACTCCGGGAGGCCGCCCTGGAGACCCAGTACTTC. Its protein product is CASSPRLREAALETQYF.

This clone was counted a few times. J is TRBJ2-2 and V is TRBV5-6; 7 bases are shared with TRBD1. The V gene end was trimmed by 2 bases and the J gene end by 6 bases; junction bases not matched to a gene: 10. Germline assignment: CDR1 SGHDT and CDR2 YYEEEE. This CDR3 has 16 amino acids. The DNA for the CDR3 is TGTGCCAGCAGCTTATTACAGGGGAGACGGGCCGGGGAGCTGTTTTTT. This gives the protein CASSLLQGRRAGELFF.

The chain combines TRBV28 with TRBJ2-7; 9 positions agree with TRBD2. J was trimmed by 7 bases and V by 4 bases; bases with no gene match: 11. Looked up from germline, CDR1 is MDHEN and CDR2 is SYDVKM. CDR3 size: 15 residues. The CDR3 here is CASSSQREVVEEQYF. For the CDR3, the DNA is TGTGCCAGCAGTTCCCAGCGGGAGGTGGTTGAGGAGCAGTACTTC.

This chain joins TRBV9 and TRBJ1-1, with 8 bases lining up with TRBD1. The CDR3 consists of 17 residues. J was trimmed by 1 base and V by 2 bases; bases with no gene match: 10. Germline CDR1 SGDLS, CDR2 YYNGEE. The CDR3, as DNA: TGTGCCAGCAGCGTTATGGGCAGGGGGCACCCGAACACTGAAGCTTTCTTT. Its translation is CASSVMGRGHPNTEAFF.

This rearrangement joins TRBV21-1 to TRBJ1-2. TRBV21-1 is designated a pseudogene. The CDR3 contains 13 residues. CDR3 region: CASSKAPRYGYTF. The CDR3 DNA reads TGTGCCAGCAGCAAAGCTCCCCGTTATGGCTACACCTTC.

This sequence joins TRBV4-3 and TRBJ2-2; 8 bases line up with TRBD1. CDR3 length: 18 residues. Germline CDR1 is LGHNA and CDR2 is YSLEER. The ends lost 0 bases at V and 5 bases at J; junction bases unmatched: 11. CDR3 protein: CASSQEWVAGGRTGELFF. CDR3 in DNA: TGCGCCAGCAGCCAAGAGTGGGTGGCAGGGGGCAGGACCGGGGAGCTGTTTTTT.

The chain joins TRBV29-1 to TRBJ2-1; 10 positions agree with TRBD1. CDR3 length equals 13 residues. The ends lost 3 bases at V and 9 bases at J; junction bases unmatched: 5. CDR1 and CDR2 from the germline V gene are SQVTM and ANQGSEA. The CDR3 protein is CSVEGGTGVEQFF. CDR3 DNA sequence: TGCAGCGTTGAGGGGGGGACAGGGGTTGAGCAGTTCTTC.

This chain connects TRBV11-2 to TRBJ2-2, with 10 bases matching TRBD1. This CDR3 has 15 amino acids. Germline V lookup: CDR1 SGHAT, CDR2 FQNNGV. V was pared by 3 bases and J by 5 bases, with 3 bases of the junction left unmatched. The CDR3 nucleotides read TGTGCCAGCAGCTTCAGGACAGGGGGGACCGGGGAGCTGTTTTTT. Amino acids: CASSFRTGGTGELFF. Full variable domain (rest looked up from reference TRBV11-2 and TRBJ2-2): EAGVAQSPRYKIIEKRQSVAFWCNPISGHATLYWYQQILGQGPKLLIQFQNNGVVDDSQLPKDRFSAERLKGVDSTLKIQPAKLEDSAVYLCASSFRTGGTGELFFGEGSRLTVL.

The chain recombines TRBV6-5 with TRBJ2-3; 8 bases are shared with TRBD2. The CDR3 extends over 14 amino acids. CDR1 and CDR2 (germline): MNHEY, SVGAGI. J lost 6 bases, V lost 4 bases, and 6 bases had no gene match. The CDR3 region has the DNA TGTGCCAGCAGTTCCATTTCGGGAGGGGATACGCAGTATTTT. Translating it yields CASSSISGGDTQYF.

This chain uses TRBV7-9 with TRBJ1-6, with 7 nucleotides matching TRBD1. The junction had 12 bases not matched to a gene; V was cut back by 4 bases and J by 6 bases. Germline V CDR1 and CDR2: SEHNR, FQNEAQ (reference sequence). This CDR3 region has 17 residues. CDR3 sequence (DNA): TGTGCCAGCAGCTGGCCGACAGGGAATTCGAGTAATTCACCCCTCCACTTT. Its protein is CASSWPTGNSSNSPLHF. Looking up the rest from reference TRBV7-9 and TRBJ1-6 gives the full variable domain: DTGVSQNPRHKITKRGQNVTFRCDPISEHNRLYWYRQTLGQGPEFLTYFQNEAQLEKSRLLSDRFSAERPKGSFSTLEIQRTEQGDSAMYLCASSWPTGNSSNSPLHFGNGTRLTVT.

The J gene is TRBJ1-5, the V gene TRBV6-1; 9 bases match TRBD1. CDR3 length: 15 amino acids. V shed 8 bases and J 7 bases; nucleotides not matched to a gene: 12. Germline V gives CDR1 MNHNS, CDR2 SASEGT. The CDR3 region has the DNA TGTGCCAGCGTCCTTACCGGGACAGGGAGGCAGCCCCAGCATTTT. Translating gives CASVLTGTGRQPQHF.

V gene TRBV15 combines with J gene TRBJ2-3; TRBD2 matches 8 bases. This CDR3 region has 17 residues. Germline V lookup: CDR1 LNHNV, CDR2 YYDKDF (reference sequence). The junction had 13 bases not matched to a gene; V was cut back by 0 bases and J by 8 bases. Here the CDR3 DNA reads TGTGCCACCAGCAGAGAAGGGACGGGGGGGCGTAGGGTTACGCAGTATTTT. This translates into CATSREGTGGRRVTQYF.

The chain is built from TRBV5-1 and TRBJ2-2, with 9 positions matching TRBD1. This CDR3 contains 16 residues. Germline lookup yields CDR1 SGHRS and CDR2 YFSETQ. Losses at the gene ends were 0 bases for V and 6 bases for J; bases not matched to a gene: 6. CDR3 residues: CASSLATGGGSGELFF. The CDR3, as DNA: TGCGCCAGCAGCTTGGCCACAGGGGGCGGTTCCGGGGAGCTGTTTTTT.

This clone was detected a few times. The rearrangement links TRBV5-8 to TRBJ2-1; 12 bases fit TRBD2. The CDR3 runs to 15 residues. Trimming at V came to 5 bases and at J to 1 base, leaving 1 base not matched to a gene. The germline gives CDR1 SGHTS, CDR2 YDEGEE. CDR3 protein: CASRLAGGSYNEQFF. CDR3 nucleotides: TGTGCCAGCAGGCTAGCGGGAGGGTCCTACAATGAGCAGTTCTTC.

This chain connects TRBV2 to TRBJ1-6, with 9 bases that match TRBD1. This CDR3 spans 15 amino acids. V lost 9 bases, J lost 5 bases, and 8 bases stayed unmatched. Germline loops: CDR1 SNHLY, CDR2 FYNNEI. CDR3 bases: TGTGCCAGACGGACAGGGGACAAGGATAATTCACCCCTCCACTTT. This sequence encodes CARRTGDKDNSPLHF.

The J gene is TRBJ2-1, the V gene TRBV7-2, with D possibly matching TRBD2 (6 bases). Deletions cut 5 bases from V and 5 bases from J, with 16 bases between. Germline values: CDR1 SGHTA, CDR2 FQGNSA. The CDR3 is made up of 15 amino acids. CDR3 bases: TGTGCCAGCAGCCCCCGACTAGGTGGTGACAATGAGCAGTTCTTC. It codes for CASSPRLGGDNEQFF.

Points on this clone: Other DNA sequences within the sample encode an identical CDR3. This chain links TRBV9 with TRBJ1-5; 7 bases fit TRBD1. Germline V lookup: CDR1 SGDLS, CDR2 YYNGEE. Trimming removed 0 bases from V and 4 bases from J; junction bases left unmatched: 1. The length of the CDR3 is 14 residues. The CDR3 DNA follows: TGTGCCAGCAGCGTAGGACAGGGAAATCAGCCCCAGCATTTT. Protein sequence: CASSVGQGNQPQHF.

The rearrangement uses TRBV27 and TRBJ2-2, with a tentative D call TRBD1 (5 bases). The CDR3 contains 15 residues. Per the germline V gene, CDR1 is MNHEY and CDR2 is SMNVEV (reference sequence). Trimming took 2 bases from V and 3 from J, leaving 10 bases between them. In DNA form, the CDR3 reads TGTGCCAGCAGTTTAGCGACAGAGTACACCGGGGAGCTGTTTTTT. As protein: CASSLATEYTGELFF.

The chain carries TRBV7-6 and TRBJ2-5; 9 bases fit TRBD1. Germline values: CDR1 SGHVS, CDR2 FNYEAQ. V trimming: 1 base; J trimming: 4 bases; junction bases outside the gene matches: 7. This CDR3 comprises 16 residues. The CDR3 here is CASSLEHNRGRETQYF. The CDR3 DNA sequence: TGTGCCAGCAGCTTAGAGCATAACAGGGGGCGAGAGACCCAGTACTTC.

This clone was recorded once. The J gene is TRBJ2-3, the V gene TRBV14; 10 nucleotides align to TRBD2. With V trimmed by 1 base and J by 0 bases, 10 bases remained unmatched. The CDR3 is made up of 19 amino acids. Germline loops: CDR1 SGHDN, CDR2 FVKESK. The DNA for the CDR3 is TGTGCCAGCAGCCAAGTGCAACTAGCGGGGTGGTATAGCACAGATACGCAGTATTTT. Translation gives CASSQVQLAGWYSTDTQYF.

The chain joins TRBV7-2 to TRBJ2-5; 14 bases line up with TRBD2. The J call is doubtful: the DNA matches TRBJ2-7 better. Germline V gene sequence: CDR1 SGHTA, CDR2 FQGNSA. The CDR3 loop spans 15 amino acids. The CDR3 nucleotides read TGTGCCAGCAGCTTAGGGACTAGCGGGAGGTACGAGCAGTACTTC. Protein sequence: CASSLGTSGRYEQYF.

This rearrangement joins TRBV5-6 to TRBJ2-5; 11 bases align to TRBD1. This CDR3 is 14 amino acids long. Germline lookup yields CDR1 SGHDT and CDR2 YYEEEE. V was pared by 4 bases and J by 3 bases, with 2 bases of the junction left unmatched. The CDR3 loop reads CASSGTGGEETQYF. CDR3 coding DNA: TGTGCCAGCAGCGGGACAGGGGGAGAAGAGACCCAGTACTTC.

The rearrangement uses TRBV7-9 and TRBJ2-5; maybe TRBD2 (5 bases). The CDR3 contains 16 residues. Germline V CDR1 and CDR2: SEHNR, FQNEAQ (reference sequence). V lost 3 bases and J lost 5, with 19 bases in between. CDR3 sequence (DNA): TGTGCCAGCAGCTTGGGAGATTATCCCACGGTGGAGACCCAGTACTTC. Protein: CASSLGDYPTVETQYF.

This chain uses TRBV5-1 with TRBJ1-1; unclear D gene. This CDR3 is 14 amino acids long. V was clipped by 0 bases and J by 1 base, with 7 bases between them. Germline CDR1 is SGHRS and CDR2 is YFSETQ. The CDR3 bases are TGCGCCAGCAGCTTGGTTCCCTCGAACACTGAAGCTTTCTTT. Amino acid sequence: CASSLVPSNTEAFF.

A single count supports this clone. The gene calls are TRBV6-6 and TRBJ1-5; tentative D call: TRBD1 (6 bases). The germline V and J ends were trimmed by 4 bases and 5 bases, with 15 bases remaining between them. The CDR3 loop spans 15 amino acids. The germline gives CDR1 MNHNY, CDR2 SVGAGI (reference sequence). The CDR3: CASSSTQGRDQPQHF. DNA of the CDR3: TGTGCCAGCAGTTCAACTCAGGGGAGGGATCAGCCCCAGCATTTT.

V usage is TRBV5-1 and J usage is TRBJ2-3, with 12 nucleotides matching TRBD2. The CDR3 is 16 amino acids. The germline V gene has CDR1 SGHRS and CDR2 YFSETQ. Losses at the gene ends were 4 bases for V and 3 bases for J; bases not matched to a gene: 6. The CDR3 DNA reads as TGCGCCAGCAGCATGCCCGGGACTAGCGGGACAGATACGCAGTATTTT. Its translation: CASSMPGTSGTDTQYF.

This clone was counted a few times. The chain has TRBV5-6 and TRBJ2-2; D is ambiguous. The germline gives CDR1 SGHDT, CDR2 YYEEEE. Trimming took 1 base from V and 7 from J, leaving 5 bases between them. This CDR3 spans 12 amino acids. DNA for the CDR3: TGTGCCAGCAGCTTGTATAGCGGGGAGCTGTTTTTT. Protein product: CASSLYSGELFF.

V and J are TRBV7-9 and TRBJ2-1; no definite D call. The V gene lost 2 bases and the J gene lost 7 bases, with 9 bases spanning the gap. The CDR3 runs 13 residues. The germline gives CDR1 SEHNR, CDR2 FQNEAQ (reference sequence). Here the CDR3 DNA reads TGTGCCAGCAGCTTATTGACACGGAATGAGCAGTTCTTC. This sequence encodes CASSLLTRNEQFF.